The rows below give T cell receptor beta chains drawn from one sample of a study of PD-L1 blockade in urothelial cancer. Sequencing used immunoSEQ multiplex PCR; TCRdb keeps in-frame clones, though not all of them. The sample holds about 76,000 clones, 85% to 90% seen once. The sequencing here drew on PBMCs, taken around atezolizumab (anti-PD-L1) treatment. All receptors derive from a man between 65 and 80 years old with urothelial cancer. Each CDR3 is given with its conserved first and last residue. Each record gives: J gene, clone size, V gene, D gene, CDR3 DNA, CDR3 protein. A D gene is named only where the DNA matches it firmly. Clone size, where shown, is once, few, many, or a class for clones that have expanded.

j_call: TRBJ2-1
clone_size: -
v_call: TRBV7-8
d_call: -
cdr3_nt: TGTGCCAGCAGCTTGTCAGCGGGCAATGAGCAGTTCTTC
cdr3_aa: CASSLSAGNEQFF

j_call: TRBJ2-3
clone_size: -
v_call: TRBV10-2
d_call: TRBD2
cdr3_nt: TGCGCCAGCATCGGACTAGCGGGAGCGACAGATACGCAGTATTTT
cdr3_aa: CASIGLAGATDTQYF

j_call: TRBJ2-5
clone_size: -
v_call: TRBV6-5
d_call: TRBD2
cdr3_nt: TGTGCCAGCAGGGAGGGCGGACTAGCTATGGAGACCCAGTACTTC
cdr3_aa: CASREGGLAMETQYF

j_call: TRBJ1-5
clone_size: -
v_call: TRBV28
d_call: -
cdr3_nt: TGTGCCAGCAGTCAACAGCAAAATCAGCCCCAGCATTTT
cdr3_aa: CASSQQQNQPQHF

j_call: TRBJ2-1
clone_size: -
v_call: TRBV11-1
d_call: TRBD2
cdr3_nt: TGTGCCAGCAGTCCCGGGACTAGCCTAGGTGAGCAGTTCTTC
cdr3_aa: CASSPGTSLGEQFF

j_call: TRBJ2-3
clone_size: -
v_call: TRBV5-1
d_call: TRBD1
cdr3_nt: TGCGCCACCCGGACTTCCCAGGGGGCAGATACGCAGTATTTT
cdr3_aa: CATRTSQGADTQYF

j_call: TRBJ1-5
clone_size: once
v_call: TRBV6-1
d_call: TRBD1
cdr3_nt: TGTGCCAGCAGGGAACGACAGGGGGCACATCAGCCCCAGCATTTT
cdr3_aa: CASRERQGAHQPQHF

j_call: TRBJ1-4
clone_size: -
v_call: TRBV5-1
d_call: -
cdr3_nt: TGCGCCAGCAGCTTGGCGGGACCCCGGGGGGGAACTAATGAAAAACTGTTTTTT
cdr3_aa: CASSLAGPRGGTNEKLFF

j_call: TRBJ2-5
clone_size: -
v_call: TRBV5-6
d_call: -
cdr3_nt: TGTGCCAGCAGCTCCTCAGGGTATCGGGAGACCCAGTACTTC
cdr3_aa: CASSSSGYRETQYF

j_call: TRBJ1-2
clone_size: once
v_call: TRBV28
d_call: TRBD1
cdr3_nt: TGTGCCAGCAGTTTATTTACAGGGGTTGGCTACACCTTC
cdr3_aa: CASSLFTGVGYTF

j_call: TRBJ2-3
clone_size: -
v_call: TRBV9
d_call: -
cdr3_nt: TGTGCCAGCAGCTCCCAAGCCCTTCTCGGCACAGATACGCAGTATTTT
cdr3_aa: CASSSQALLGTDTQYF

j_call: TRBJ2-2
clone_size: once
v_call: TRBV9
d_call: TRBD2
cdr3_nt: TGTGCCAGCAGCGATCCTGGGGGGGGGACCGGGGAGCTGTTTTTT
cdr3_aa: CASSDPGGGTGELFF

j_call: TRBJ2-1
clone_size: -
v_call: TRBV28
d_call: TRBD2
cdr3_nt: TGTGCCAGCAGTTTAGCACTAGCGGGAGTTAGAAATGAGCAGTTCTTC
cdr3_aa: CASSLALAGVRNEQFF

j_call: TRBJ1-1
clone_size: -
v_call: TRBV6-5
d_call: -
cdr3_nt: TGTGCCAGCAGTTACACCGGGGGGAACACTGAAGCTTTCTTT
cdr3_aa: CASSYTGGNTEAFF

j_call: TRBJ2-7
clone_size: -
v_call: TRBV6-5
d_call: TRBD2
cdr3_nt: TGTGCCAGCAGCAGCGGGATTCGTCGCGAGCAGTACTTC
cdr3_aa: CASSSGIRREQYF

j_call: TRBJ2-7
clone_size: -
v_call: TRBV5-1
d_call: TRBD1
cdr3_nt: TGCGCCAGCACCCCCCCAGGGGGCCGATGGGAGCAGTACTTC
cdr3_aa: CASTPPGGRWEQYF

j_call: TRBJ1-1
clone_size: -
v_call: TRBV6-1
d_call: -
cdr3_nt: TGTGCCAGCAGTTATACAGCGAACACTGAAGCTTTCTTT
cdr3_aa: CASSYTANTEAFF

j_call: TRBJ1-5
clone_size: once
v_call: TRBV6-6
d_call: -
cdr3_nt: TGTGCCAGCAGTTCCGGACAGCGTATTAGGCCCCAGCATTTT
cdr3_aa: CASSSGQRIRPQHF

j_call: TRBJ1-2
clone_size: -
v_call: TRBV5-6
d_call: TRBD1
cdr3_nt: TGTGCCAGCAGCTTACCTACAGGGGGCCGGAACTATGGCTACACCTTC
cdr3_aa: CASSLPTGGRNYGYTF

j_call: TRBJ1-4
clone_size: once
v_call: TRBV28
d_call: -
cdr3_nt: TGTGCCACCTTAACAAGAATGAATAATGAAAAACTGTTTTTT
cdr3_aa: CATLTRMNNEKLFF

j_call: TRBJ2-1
clone_size: -
v_call: TRBV29-1
d_call: TRBD2
cdr3_nt: TGCAGCGTGACCGGGACTAGCGCCCACAATGAGCAGTTCTTC
cdr3_aa: CSVTGTSAHNEQFF

j_call: TRBJ2-7
clone_size: -
v_call: TRBV18
d_call: TRBD2
cdr3_nt: TGTGCCAGCTCACCCCCGGGACTATCCTACGAGCAGTACTTC
cdr3_aa: CASSPPGLSYEQYF

j_call: TRBJ1-1
clone_size: once
v_call: TRBV5-1
d_call: TRBD1
cdr3_nt: TGCGCCAGCAGCCCACAGGGGGCTAACACTGAAGCTTTCTTT
cdr3_aa: CASSPQGANTEAFF

j_call: TRBJ2-5
clone_size: -
v_call: TRBV5-4
d_call: TRBD2
cdr3_nt: TGTGCCAGCAGCCTAGGACTAGCGGGGCTCCAAGAGACCCAGTACTTC
cdr3_aa: CASSLGLAGLQETQYF

j_call: TRBJ2-1
clone_size: -
v_call: TRBV19
d_call: TRBD2
cdr3_nt: TGTGCCAGTAGTAGAGGGAGCGGGACTTCAATTGATGAGCAGTTCTTC
cdr3_aa: CASSRGSGTSIDEQFF

j_call: TRBJ2-2
clone_size: -
v_call: TRBV4-1
d_call: TRBD2
cdr3_nt: TGCGCCAGCAGCCAAGATCTTGTGAGACTAGCGGGAGCTTCTAAGAACACCGGGGAGCTGTTTTTT
cdr3_aa: CASSQDLVRLAGASKNTGELFF

j_call: TRBJ2-7
clone_size: -
v_call: TRBV7-8
d_call: TRBD1
cdr3_nt: TGTGCCAGCAGCTTAGGGAGGGACAGGGATTCCTCCTTC
cdr3_aa: CASSLGRDRDSSF

j_call: TRBJ2-1
clone_size: -
v_call: TRBV5-1
d_call: TRBD2
cdr3_nt: TGCGCCAGCAACCCGCTTGGTGGTGGGGGGACTAGCGGGAGTAATGAGCAGTTCTTC
cdr3_aa: CASNPLGGGGTSGSNEQFF

j_call: TRBJ2-5
clone_size: -
v_call: TRBV2
d_call: TRBD1
cdr3_nt: TGTGCCAGCCAGGACAGGACGAACCAAGAGACCCAGTACTTC
cdr3_aa: CASQDRTNQETQYF

j_call: TRBJ2-7
clone_size: -
v_call: TRBV5-1
d_call: -
cdr3_nt: TGCGCCAGCAGCTGGTCCGGGACATTATACGAGCAGTACTTC
cdr3_aa: CASSWSGTLYEQYF

j_call: TRBJ2-1
clone_size: few
v_call: TRBV7-9
d_call: -
cdr3_nt: TGTGCCAGCAGCCCAGACTCTAGGGGGTCGAATGAGCAGTTCTTC
cdr3_aa: CASSPDSRGSNEQFF

j_call: TRBJ2-5
clone_size: -
v_call: TRBV5-1
d_call: TRBD2
cdr3_nt: TGCGCCAGCAGCTTGGCGGCGGGAGCGGCGACCCAGTACTTC
cdr3_aa: CASSLAAGAATQYF

j_call: TRBJ1-5
clone_size: -
v_call: TRBV28
d_call: TRBD1
cdr3_nt: TGTGCCAGCAGTCGGGGACAGGGCCGTCAGCCCCAGCATTTT
cdr3_aa: CASSRGQGRQPQHF

j_call: TRBJ2-3
clone_size: -
v_call: TRBV5-1
d_call: TRBD2
cdr3_nt: TGCGCCAGCAGCTTAGCGGCGGGAGACGATACGCAGTATTTT
cdr3_aa: CASSLAAGDDTQYF

j_call: TRBJ2-3
clone_size: -
v_call: TRBV15
d_call: TRBD2
cdr3_nt: TGTGCCACCAGCAGAGATTTGACTAGCGGAAGCACAGATACGCAGTATTTT
cdr3_aa: CATSRDLTSGSTDTQYF

j_call: TRBJ2-7
clone_size: -
v_call: TRBV5-1
d_call: -
cdr3_nt: TGCGCCAGCAGCTTAGGGGGGAGGGCCGAGAGTGAGCAGTACTTC
cdr3_aa: CASSLGGRAESEQYF

j_call: TRBJ2-7
clone_size: -
v_call: TRBV9
d_call: TRBD1
cdr3_nt: TGTGCCAGCAGCGTAGGGTCCGGGACAGTCTCCTACGAGCAGTACTTC
cdr3_aa: CASSVGSGTVSYEQYF

j_call: TRBJ1-2
clone_size: -
v_call: TRBV7-9
d_call: TRBD1
cdr3_nt: TGTGCCAGCAGCTTAGCCATGGGGACAGGGGGCCATGGCTACACCTTC
cdr3_aa: CASSLAMGTGGHGYTF

j_call: TRBJ1-1
clone_size: -
v_call: TRBV5-6
d_call: -
cdr3_nt: TGTGCCAGCAGCTCCCTGGCCCTCATGAACACTGAAGCTTTCTTT
cdr3_aa: CASSSLALMNTEAFF

j_call: TRBJ1-5
clone_size: -
v_call: TRBV2
d_call: TRBD1
cdr3_nt: TGTGCCAGCAGTTCCGGGACAGGGGGTCAGCCCCAGCATTTT
cdr3_aa: CASSSGTGGQPQHF

j_call: TRBJ1-2
clone_size: few
v_call: TRBV27
d_call: TRBD1
cdr3_nt: TGTGCCAGCAGACCGGGACAGGGGGCAGAAAGGTATGGCTACACCTTC
cdr3_aa: CASRPGQGAERYGYTF

j_call: TRBJ2-1
clone_size: -
v_call: TRBV5-6
d_call: TRBD1
cdr3_nt: TGTGCCAGCAGCTCTCCGGGACAGACGTACAATGAGCAGTTCTTC
cdr3_aa: CASSSPGQTYNEQFF

j_call: TRBJ2-7
clone_size: -
v_call: TRBV29-1
d_call: TRBD1
cdr3_nt: TGCAGCGTACAAGCACAGGGGGCATTCCTATCCGAGCAGTACTTC
cdr3_aa: CSVQAQGAFLSEQYF

j_call: TRBJ2-7
clone_size: -
v_call: TRBV9
d_call: TRBD1
cdr3_nt: TGTGCCAGCAGCGTAGAAGGGGACAGTTCGGACGAGCAGTACTTC
cdr3_aa: CASSVEGDSSDEQYF

j_call: TRBJ2-5
clone_size: -
v_call: TRBV5-1
d_call: TRBD2
cdr3_nt: TGCGCCAGCAGCTCCGGACTAGCGGGAGGGCCATTATCGGGGACCCAGTACTTC
cdr3_aa: CASSSGLAGGPLSGTQYF

j_call: TRBJ2-2
clone_size: -
v_call: TRBV11-2
d_call: TRBD1
cdr3_nt: TGTGCCAGCAGCCCATCAGGGGGCGGAACCGGGGAGCTGTTTTTT
cdr3_aa: CASSPSGGGTGELFF

j_call: TRBJ2-1
clone_size: -
v_call: TRBV7-9
d_call: TRBD2
cdr3_nt: TGTGCCAGCAGCTTAGCGCCACTAGCGGGGGGTTCCTACAATGAGCAGTTCTTC
cdr3_aa: CASSLAPLAGGSYNEQFF

j_call: TRBJ2-1
clone_size: few
v_call: TRBV15
d_call: TRBD2
cdr3_nt: TGTGCCACCAGCAAGTTAGCGGGAGGGCGTTCCCGGGGAAATGAGCAGTTCTTC
cdr3_aa: CATSKLAGGRSRGNEQFF

j_call: TRBJ2-7
clone_size: -
v_call: TRBV28
d_call: TRBD2
cdr3_nt: TGTGCCGTTTTGGGACTAGCGGGAGCGCCAACCTACGAGCAGTACTTC
cdr3_aa: CAVLGLAGAPTYEQYF

j_call: TRBJ2-5
clone_size: -
v_call: TRBV19
d_call: -
cdr3_nt: TGTGCCAGTAGTATAGCTAGCGGAGCCTCCCAGGGGGAGACCCAGTACTTC
cdr3_aa: CASSIASGASQGETQYF

j_call: TRBJ2-6
clone_size: -
v_call: TRBV6-5
d_call: -
cdr3_nt: TGTGCCAGCAGTTACAACCCAGGCTCTGGGGCCAACGTCCTGACTTTC
cdr3_aa: CASSYNPGSGANVLTF

j_call: TRBJ1-4
clone_size: -
v_call: TRBV7-6
d_call: -
cdr3_nt: TGTGCCAGCAGCTTAGGTACAGGGCGATCTAATGAAAAACTGTTTTTT
cdr3_aa: CASSLGTGRSNEKLFF